Following are 2 T cell receptor beta chains from one sample sequenced in a study of blood T cell repertoires in COVID-19. Sequencing used immunoSEQ multiplex PCR; TCRdb keeps in-frame clones, though not all of them. The sample yields about 150,000 clones, about 90% seen once. The source material was PBMCs or T cells enriched from blood (not recorded which). The receptors derive from a woman between 50 and 59 years old who had recovered from COVID-19.

The V call is TRBV4-1, the J call TRBJ1-1, with 8 bases lining up with TRBD1. From germline, CDR1 is MGHRA and CDR2 YSYEKL. This CDR3 has 16 amino acids. The V segment lost 5 bases and the J segment 1 base; nucleotides outside the gene matches: 9. The DNA for the CDR3 is TGCGCCAGCAGCTTAACCGGGGGACAGGCGAACACTGAAGCTTTCTTT. Translated, it gives CASSLTGGQANTEAFF.

The gene calls are TRBV6-1 and TRBJ1-2; D is unresolved. The CDR3 sequence is 13 residues long. The germline V gene encodes CDR1 MNHNS and CDR2 SASEGT. V gave up 3 bases and J gave up 4 bases, with 9 bases separating them. The CDR3, as DNA: TGTGCCAGCAGTGATACAGACGGCTATGGCTACACCTTC. Encoded protein: CASSDTDGYGYTF.